This entry lists 11 T cell receptor beta chains sequenced from one sample in a study of CD8 T cells in ankylosing spondylitis. Study results and limitations: What appeared characteristic of ankylosing spondylitis blood was a TCR beta motif of under 10 highly homologous variants.

Their target antigens are unknown. TCRdb fed the 5' RACE reads into MiXCR, producing one record per CDR3 protein. The sample yields around 540,000 distinct CDR3 sequences, more than 9.5% seen once. The sequencing input was blood, either unsorted or a sorted T cell fraction (not recorded which). Every receptor here comes from a male donor with ankylosing spondylitis.

The sample holds a few counts of this clonotype. The chain joins TRBV4-1 to TRBJ1-5; weak D call: TRBD1 (5 bases). This CDR3 is built from 18 residues. Looked up from germline, CDR1 is MGHRA and CDR2 is YSYEKL. Trimming pared 1 base from V and 1 base from J, leaving 17 bases between. The CDR3 is CASSQAPGFGTSNQPQHF. The CDR3 coding sequence is TGCGCCAGCAGCCAAGCCCCCGGGTTTGGGACGAGCAATCAGCCCCAGCATTTT.

This clonotype has at least ten counts. The V and J genes are TRBV5-1 and TRBJ1-1; 8 nucleotides agree with TRBD1. V lost 4 bases and J lost 7; bases outside the gene matches: 3. CDR3 length: 12 amino acids. The germline V gene encodes CDR1 SGHRS and CDR2 YFSETQ. DNA for the CDR3: TGCGCCAGCAGCCCAGGACAGGGTGAAGCTTTCTTT. It specifies CASSPGQGEAFF.

The chain carries TRBV5-1 and TRBJ1-1, with D uncertain. The CDR3 is 15 amino acids. Trimming took off 0 bases at V and 7 bases at J, with 16 bases between the two ends. In germline, CDR1 is SGHRS, CDR2 YFSETQ. The CDR3 here is CASSLDGPGRDEAFF. The CDR3 DNA reads TGCGCCAGCAGCTTGGACGGTCCCGGGAGGGATGAAGCTTTCTTT.

V and J are TRBV20-1 and TRBJ2-5; D gene ambiguous. Trimming left V 6 bases short and J 1 base short, with 12 bases between. Germline lookup yields CDR1 DFQATT and CDR2 SNEGSKA (reference sequence). CDR3 size: 13 residues. The CDR3 DNA sequence: TGCAGTGCGTCTTGGGCAGTCCAAGAGACCCAGTACTTC. It encodes CSASWAVQETQYF.

The sample holds a few counts of this clonotype. The gene calls are TRBV12-3 or TRBV12-4 and TRBJ1-2; a weak D match, TRBD1 (6 bases). The CDR3 sequence is 15 residues long. The V gene lost 6 bases and the J gene lost 8 bases, with 22 bases spanning the gap. The CDR3 reads CASRRSGGGGEGYTF. For the CDR3, the DNA is TGTGCCAGCAGGCGAAGCGGGGGCGGCGGGGAAGGCTACACCTTC.

This clonotype was seen more than once but under ten times. The chain carries TRBV5-1 and TRBJ2-5; 7 nucleotides line up with TRBD1. J lost 1 base, V lost 4 bases, and 7 bases had no gene match. The CDR3 runs to 15 residues. CDR1 is SGHRS, CDR2 YFSETQ, per germline. In DNA, the CDR3 is TGCGCCAGCAGCACCGGACAGGCGATCCAAGAGACCCAGTACTTC. The encoded protein is CASSTGQAIQETQYF.

The chain has TRBV20-1 and TRBJ2-7; 7 bases align to TRBD2. The CDR3 loop spans 13 amino acids. Trimming removed 0 bases from V and 9 bases from J; junction bases left unmatched: 8. The germline CDR1 and CDR2 sequences are DFQATT and SNEGSKA (reference sequence). The CDR3: CSARDPDWEGQYV. The CDR3 bases are TGCAGTGCTAGAGACCCCGACTGGGAGGGGCAGTACGTC.

The rearrangement joins TRBV5-1 to TRBJ2-2; TRBD1 aligns across 8 bases. CDR1 is SGHRS and CDR2 is YFSETQ in the germline V gene. V was pared by 2 bases and J by 1 base, with 7 bases of the junction left unmatched. The CDR3 loop spans 17 amino acids. CDR3 in DNA: TGCGCCAGCAGCTTTACAGGGGGAGGATTGAACACCGGGGAGCTGTTTTTT. Its translation: CASSFTGGGLNTGELFF.

V is TRBV15 and J is TRBJ2-3; 7 nucleotides line up with TRBD1. The ends lost 5 bases at V and 8 bases at J; junction bases unmatched: 7. The CDR3 is 13 amino acids. Per the germline V gene, CDR1 is LNHNV and CDR2 is YYDKDF (reference sequence). CDR3 amino acids: CATSRDRVTTQYF. DNA of the CDR3: TGTGCCACCAGCCGCGACAGGGTAACTACGCAGTATTTT.

The chain employs TRBV9 and TRBJ2-1; 9 bases agree with TRBD2. Germline V gene lookup returns CDR1 SGDLS and CDR2 YYNGEE. V shed 2 bases and J 7 bases; nucleotides not matched to a gene: 7. The CDR3 totals 15 residues. CDR3 residues: CASSVGGRAKNEQFF. The CDR3 coding sequence is TGTGCCAGCAGCGTCGGCGGGAGGGCCAAGAATGAGCAGTTCTTC.

The chain uses TRBV4-1 and TRBJ1-1; 12 nucleotides agree with TRBD1. CDR1 is MGHRA and CDR2 is YSYEKL in the germline V gene. The junction had 20 bases not matched to a gene; V was cut back by 0 bases and J by 6 bases. The CDR3 length is 21 residues. DNA of the CDR3: TGCGCCAGCAGCCAAGATTTCCGGGGACAGGGGGCGGGATGGAGAAGGCCTGAAGCTTTCTTT. Translating gives CASSQDFRGQGAGWRRPEAFF.